Listed below are T cell receptor beta chains from one sample, sequenced in a study of blood T cell repertoires in COVID-19. Repertoires were generated with immunoSEQ multiplex PCR, while TCRdb's copy carries only in-frame clones and drops some. The table shows approximately 68,000 clones, with roughly 77% occurring only once. The sequencing input was peripheral blood. Every receptor here comes from a human donor in a cohort sampled during active COVID-19. Both conserved end residues are part of each CDR3. The order of the fields is clone size, D gene, J gene, V gene, CDR3 DNA, CDR3 protein. A D gene is named only where the DNA matches it firmly. Rows may omit the clone size; those that give it use once, few, many or a size class.

clone_size: .; d_call: TRBD1; j_call: TRBJ1-2; v_call: TRBV6-6; cdr3_nt: TGTGCCAGCAGCCCACCGCCGGGACAGTTCTCCTATGGCTACACCTTC; cdr3_aa: CASSPPPGQFSYGYTF
clone_size: .; d_call: .; j_call: TRBJ2-1; v_call: TRBV7-8; cdr3_nt: TGTGCCAGCAGCTTTCTTGGAGGGCCTTCCTACAATGAGCAGTTCTTC; cdr3_aa: CASSFLGGPSYNEQFF
clone_size: .; d_call: .; j_call: TRBJ2-7; v_call: TRBV5-3; cdr3_nt: TGTGCCAGAAGCTTGGGTAGCGGCACCTACGAGCAGTACTTC; cdr3_aa: CARSLGSGTYEQYF
clone_size: .; d_call: TRBD2; j_call: TRBJ2-1; v_call: TRBV19; cdr3_nt: TGTGCCAGTAGTACCGGACTAGGATCCTACAATGAGCAGTTCTTC; cdr3_aa: CASSTGLGSYNEQFF
clone_size: once; d_call: TRBD2; j_call: TRBJ2-5; v_call: TRBV28; cdr3_nt: TGTGCCAGCATGGGAGCGGGAGGGATAGAGACCCAGTACTTC; cdr3_aa: CASMGAGGIETQYF
clone_size: .; d_call: .; j_call: TRBJ1-5; v_call: TRBV6-5; cdr3_nt: TGTGCCAGCGCCGCTAGAAGACAGGGCAATCAGCCCCAGCATTTT; cdr3_aa: CASAARRQGNQPQHF
clone_size: .; d_call: TRBD1; j_call: TRBJ1-4; v_call: TRBV11-1; cdr3_nt: TGTGCCAGCAGCCGGGACAGGCTCAATGAAAAACTGTTTTTT; cdr3_aa: CASSRDRLNEKLFF
clone_size: .; d_call: .; j_call: TRBJ2-1; v_call: TRBV18; cdr3_nt: TGTGCCAGCTCACCGGGGAGCGGATGGGGAAACTACAATGAGCAGTTCTTC; cdr3_aa: CASSPGSGWGNYNEQFF
clone_size: once; d_call: TRBD2; j_call: TRBJ2-1; v_call: TRBV27; cdr3_nt: TGTGCCAGCAGTCTCGGGACTAGCAAACTCCATGAGCAGTTCTTC; cdr3_aa: CASSLGTSKLHEQFF
clone_size: .; d_call: .; j_call: TRBJ1-2; v_call: TRBV10-2; cdr3_nt: TGCGCCAGCAGCGAGGGGGGGGCGAAAGGCTACACCTTC; cdr3_aa: CASSEGGAKGYTF
clone_size: once; d_call: TRBD2; j_call: TRBJ2-1; v_call: TRBV5-1; cdr3_nt: TGCGCCAGCAGCTTGGTAGCGGGAGGATCCTACAATGAGCAGTTCTTC; cdr3_aa: CASSLVAGGSYNEQFF
clone_size: .; d_call: TRBD1; j_call: TRBJ2-7; v_call: TRBV12-3/TRBV12-4; cdr3_nt: TGTGCCAGCAAAGACAGGGGTCCCTACGAGCAGTACTTC; cdr3_aa: CASKDRGPYEQYF
clone_size: .; d_call: .; j_call: TRBJ1-1; v_call: TRBV10-1; cdr3_nt: TGCGCCAGCAGTGCTCGGGATAGGACTGAAGCTTTCTTT; cdr3_aa: CASSARDRTEAFF
clone_size: .; d_call: .; j_call: TRBJ2-4; v_call: TRBV10-1; cdr3_nt: TGCGCCAGCAGTGAGTCTAGGGGGAAAAACATTCAGTACTTC; cdr3_aa: CASSESRGKNIQYF
clone_size: .; d_call: .; j_call: TRBJ1-3; v_call: TRBV7-2; cdr3_nt: TGTGCCAGCAGCTTAGGTTCAGGGGCTGGAAACACCATATATTTT; cdr3_aa: CASSLGSGAGNTIYF
clone_size: .; d_call: .; j_call: TRBJ2-2; v_call: TRBV24-1; cdr3_nt: TGTGCCACCAGTGATGTACAAACCGGGGAGCTGTTTTTT; cdr3_aa: CATSDVQTGELFF
clone_size: few; d_call: TRBD1; j_call: TRBJ1-4; v_call: TRBV18; cdr3_nt: TGTGCCAGCACGAGCCAACAGGGGGCGGATGAAAAACTGTTTTTT; cdr3_aa: CASTSQQGADEKLFF
clone_size: once; d_call: TRBD1; j_call: TRBJ2-7; v_call: TRBV12-3/TRBV12-4; cdr3_nt: TGTGCCAGCAGTTTAGGACAGGGTTGGGAGTACTTC; cdr3_aa: CASSLGQGWEYF
clone_size: .; d_call: .; j_call: TRBJ2-1; v_call: TRBV7-2; cdr3_nt: TGTGCCAGCAGCTTAGGGAGGATAAGTCTTTTCAATGAGCAGTTCTTC; cdr3_aa: CASSLGRISLFNEQFF
clone_size: .; d_call: .; j_call: TRBJ2-3; v_call: TRBV24-1; cdr3_nt: TGTGCCACCAGTGATTTGCTCGGAGATACGCAGTATTTT; cdr3_aa: CATSDLLGDTQYF
clone_size: .; d_call: TRBD1; j_call: TRBJ1-2; v_call: TRBV6-5; cdr3_nt: TGTGCCAGCAGAAGGGACAGGGGGCTAGGAGGCTACACCTTC; cdr3_aa: CASRRDRGLGGYTF
clone_size: once; d_call: TRBD2; j_call: TRBJ2-7; v_call: TRBV4-1; cdr3_nt: TGCGCCAGCAGCCCTTTAGCGGGCCTCGGCTACGAGCAGTACTTC; cdr3_aa: CASSPLAGLGYEQYF
clone_size: .; d_call: .; j_call: TRBJ1-3; v_call: TRBV7-2; cdr3_nt: TGTGCCAGCAGCTTACAGGGACAAAGCGCCGGAGGCACCATATATTTT; cdr3_aa: CASSLQGQSAGGTIYF
clone_size: .; d_call: .; j_call: TRBJ2-5; v_call: TRBV10-3; cdr3_nt: TGTGCCATCAGTTCCACTGGCGGCGGAGGGGTAGAGACCCAGTACTTC; cdr3_aa: CAISSTGGGGVETQYF
clone_size: .; d_call: TRBD2; j_call: TRBJ2-5; v_call: TRBV7-3; cdr3_nt: TGTGCCAGCAGTCGGAAGGGAGGGGAGACCCAGTACTTC; cdr3_aa: CASSRKGGETQYF
clone_size: .; d_call: .; j_call: TRBJ1-3; v_call: TRBV5-6; cdr3_nt: TGTGCCAGCAGCTTTCTGGAGGGAAACACCATATATTTT; cdr3_aa: CASSFLEGNTIYF
clone_size: few; d_call: .; j_call: TRBJ2-1; v_call: TRBV2; cdr3_nt: TGTGCCAGCAGTGATTATGTGGAGGAGGAGCAGTTCTTC; cdr3_aa: CASSDYVEEEQFF
clone_size: few; d_call: TRBD1; j_call: TRBJ1-3; v_call: TRBV19; cdr3_nt: TGTGCCAGTAGTAAACTGGGACAGGGAAACACCATATATTTT; cdr3_aa: CASSKLGQGNTIYF
clone_size: .; d_call: .; j_call: TRBJ2-1; v_call: TRBV10-1; cdr3_nt: TGCGCCAGCTCCAGGGACTCCTACAATGAGCAGTTCTTC; cdr3_aa: CASSRDSYNEQFF
clone_size: .; d_call: .; j_call: TRBJ2-2; v_call: TRBV5-6; cdr3_nt: TGTGCCAGCAGCGGGACACCAAGCGGGGAGCTGTTTTTT; cdr3_aa: CASSGTPSGELFF
clone_size: .; d_call: .; j_call: TRBJ1-1; v_call: TRBV28; cdr3_nt: TGTGCCAGCAGTTTTCATGGGGTAGGGGACACTGAAGCTTTCTTT; cdr3_aa: CASSFHGVGDTEAFF
clone_size: once; d_call: TRBD2; j_call: TRBJ2-1; v_call: TRBV5-6; cdr3_nt: TGTGCCAGCAGCTTTGCGGGAGGGAATGAGCAGTTCTTC; cdr3_aa: CASSFAGGNEQFF
clone_size: .; d_call: .; j_call: TRBJ2-4; v_call: TRBV7-9; cdr3_nt: TGTGCCAGCAGCTTCACAGGATTAGCCAAAAACATTCAGTACTTC; cdr3_aa: CASSFTGLAKNIQYF
clone_size: .; d_call: TRBD1; j_call: TRBJ1-1; v_call: TRBV13; cdr3_nt: TGTGCCAGCAGCCCTCTAACAGGGGACCGGAACACTGAAGCTTTCTTT; cdr3_aa: CASSPLTGDRNTEAFF
clone_size: .; d_call: .; j_call: TRBJ2-5; v_call: TRBV3-1/TRBV3-2; cdr3_nt: TGTGCCAGCAGCCAAGGGGACACCGGGGTAGACCAGTACTTC; cdr3_aa: CASSQGDTGVDQYF
clone_size: .; d_call: TRBD2; j_call: TRBJ2-5; v_call: TRBV9; cdr3_nt: TGTGCCAGCAGCGTAGAGGTTAGCGGGAGGGCTCTCGGATTTCGAGAGACCCAGTACTTC; cdr3_aa: CASSVEVSGRALGFRETQYF
clone_size: .; d_call: TRBD1; j_call: TRBJ2-7; v_call: TRBV5-1; cdr3_nt: TGCGCCAGCAGATTTCAAGACAGGGAATACGCCTACGAGCAGTACTTC; cdr3_aa: CASRFQDREYAYEQYF
clone_size: few; d_call: .; j_call: TRBJ2-7; v_call: TRBV7-2; cdr3_nt: TGTGCCAGCAGCTTAGGCAGGGCTCCTAACGAGCAGTACTTC; cdr3_aa: CASSLGRAPNEQYF
clone_size: .; d_call: .; j_call: TRBJ2-2; v_call: TRBV4-2; cdr3_nt: TGTGCCAGCAGCCAATCGCTCCTGACTCCCGGGGAGCTGTTTTTT; cdr3_aa: CASSQSLLTPGELFF
clone_size: few; d_call: TRBD2; j_call: TRBJ2-3; v_call: TRBV6-4; cdr3_nt: TGTGCCAGCAGTGCTAGCGGGAGCCCAGATACGCAGTATTTT; cdr3_aa: CASSASGSPDTQYF
clone_size: .; d_call: TRBD1; j_call: TRBJ1-1; v_call: TRBV6-5; cdr3_nt: TGTGCCAGCAGTCCCGACAGGGTTGAAGCTTTCTTT; cdr3_aa: CASSPDRVEAFF
clone_size: .; d_call: .; j_call: TRBJ2-6; v_call: TRBV19; cdr3_nt: TGTGCCAGTAGTAACCAGATTCTCTCTGGGGCCAACGTCCTGACTTTC; cdr3_aa: CASSNQILSGANVLTF
clone_size: once; d_call: TRBD2; j_call: TRBJ2-7; v_call: TRBV6-5; cdr3_nt: TGTGCCAGCAGTTTCACTAGCGAGACCTACGAGCAGTACTTC; cdr3_aa: CASSFTSETYEQYF
clone_size: .; d_call: TRBD2; j_call: TRBJ2-1; v_call: TRBV11-3; cdr3_nt: TGTGCCAGCAGCTTAGTGGGGGGGGAGAAGATTAGGAATGAGCAGTTCTTC; cdr3_aa: CASSLVGGEKIRNEQFF
clone_size: .; d_call: .; j_call: TRBJ1-2; v_call: TRBV3-1/TRBV3-2; cdr3_nt: TGTGCCAGCAGCCAGGACGGGGGGTATGGCTACACCTTC; cdr3_aa: CASSQDGGYGYTF